The source of this T cell receptor beta chain is a study of blood T cell repertoires in COVID-19. Generated by immunoSEQ multiplex PCR, the TCRdb table keeps only in-frame clones and is missing some. The table includes approximately 51,000 clones, 75% to 90% detected once. The specimen sequenced was peripheral blood. The TCR comes from a woman over 75 with COVID-19, enrolled during active disease.

This CDR3 is CASRSGNNEQFF. DNA of the CDR3: TGTGCCAGCAGAAGCGGCAACAATGAGCAGTTCTTC. The chain joins TRBV2 to TRBJ2-1; TRBD2 might be the D (5 bases). Trimming cost V 6 bases and J 5 bases, with 8 bases left between them. Germline CDR1 SNHLY, CDR2 FYNNEI. The CDR3 totals 12 residues.